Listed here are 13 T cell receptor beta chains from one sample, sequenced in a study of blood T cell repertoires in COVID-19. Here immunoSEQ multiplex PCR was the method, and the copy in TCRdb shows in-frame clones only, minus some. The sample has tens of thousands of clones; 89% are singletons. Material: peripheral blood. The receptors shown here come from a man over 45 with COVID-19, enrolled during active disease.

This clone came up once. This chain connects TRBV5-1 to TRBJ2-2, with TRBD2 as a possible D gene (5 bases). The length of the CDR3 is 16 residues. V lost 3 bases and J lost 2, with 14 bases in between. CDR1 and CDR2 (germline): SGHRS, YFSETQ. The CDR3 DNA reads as TGCGCCAGCAGCTCAGATCGGGGAGCAAACACCGGGGAGCTGTTTTTT. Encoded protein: CASSSDRGANTGELFF. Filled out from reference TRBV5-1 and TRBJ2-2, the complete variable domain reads KAGVTQTPRYLIKTRGQQVTLSCSPISGHRSVSWYQQTPGQGLQFLFEYFSETQRNKGNFPGRFSGRQFSNSRSEMNVSTLELGDSALYLCASSSDRGANTGELFFGEGSRLTVL.

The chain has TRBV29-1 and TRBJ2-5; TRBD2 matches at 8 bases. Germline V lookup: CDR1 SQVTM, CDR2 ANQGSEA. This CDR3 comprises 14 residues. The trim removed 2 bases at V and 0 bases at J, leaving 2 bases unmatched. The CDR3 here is CSVEPTSDQETQYF. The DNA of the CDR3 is TGCAGCGTTGAACCGACTAGCGACCAAGAGACCCAGTACTTC. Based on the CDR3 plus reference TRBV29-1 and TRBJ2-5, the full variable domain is SAVISQKPSRDICQRGTSLTIQCQVDSQVTMMFWYRQQPGQSLTLIATANQGSEATYESGFVIDKFPISRPNLTFSTLTVSNMSPEDSSIYLCSVEPTSDQETQYFGPGTRLLVL.

The CDR3: CASSLTRFGTEAFF. DNA for the CDR3: TGCGCCAGCAGCCTCACGCGGTTTGGCACTGAAGCTTTCTTT. V and J are TRBV4-1 and TRBJ1-1; D unresolved. The CDR3 loop spans 14 amino acids. With 4 bases removed from V and 4 bases from J, the gap between germline ends came to 13 bases. CDR1 MGHRA and CDR2 YSYEKL come from the germline V gene.

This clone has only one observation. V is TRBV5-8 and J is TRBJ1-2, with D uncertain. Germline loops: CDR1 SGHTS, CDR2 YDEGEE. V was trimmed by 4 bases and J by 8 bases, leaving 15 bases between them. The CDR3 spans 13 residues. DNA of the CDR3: TGTGCCAGCAGCAATAGAAATACGGGAGGCTACACCTTC. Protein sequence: CASSNRNTGGYTF.

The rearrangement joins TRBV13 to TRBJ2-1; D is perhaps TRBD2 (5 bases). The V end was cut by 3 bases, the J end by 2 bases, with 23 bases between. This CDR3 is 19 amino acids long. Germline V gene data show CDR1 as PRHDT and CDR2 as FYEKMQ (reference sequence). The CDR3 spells CASSFSLTQTEEPYNEQFF. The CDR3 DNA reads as TGTGCCAGCAGCTTCTCCCTGACTCAGACGGAGGAGCCCTACAATGAGCAGTTCTTC.

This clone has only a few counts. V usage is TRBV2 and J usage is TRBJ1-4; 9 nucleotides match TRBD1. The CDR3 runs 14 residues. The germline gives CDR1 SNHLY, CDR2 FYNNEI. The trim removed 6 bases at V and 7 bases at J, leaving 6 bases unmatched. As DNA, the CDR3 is TGTGCCAGCAGCGCCGGGACAGGGTCTGAAAAACTGTTTTTT. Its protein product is CASSAGTGSEKLFF.

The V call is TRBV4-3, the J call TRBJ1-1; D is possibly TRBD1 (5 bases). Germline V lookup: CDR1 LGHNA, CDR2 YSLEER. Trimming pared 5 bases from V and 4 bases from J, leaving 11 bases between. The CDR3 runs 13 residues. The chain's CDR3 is CASSSLRGTEAFF. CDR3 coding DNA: TGCGCCAGCAGCTCCCTAAGGGGCACTGAAGCTTTCTTT.

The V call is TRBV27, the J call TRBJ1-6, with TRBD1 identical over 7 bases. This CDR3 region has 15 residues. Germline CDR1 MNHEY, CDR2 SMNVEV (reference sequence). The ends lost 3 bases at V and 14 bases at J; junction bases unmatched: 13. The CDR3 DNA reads TGTGCCAGCAGTTTTAAGACAGGGCCGGGGTGGGCCCTCCACTTT. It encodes CASSFKTGPGWALHF.

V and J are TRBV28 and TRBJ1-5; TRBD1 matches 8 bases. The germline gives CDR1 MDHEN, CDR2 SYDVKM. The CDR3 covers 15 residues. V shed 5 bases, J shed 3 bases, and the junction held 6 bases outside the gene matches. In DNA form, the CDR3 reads TGTGCCAGCAGTCGACAGGGGAACCTCAATCAGCCCCAGCATTTT. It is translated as CASSRQGNLNQPQHF. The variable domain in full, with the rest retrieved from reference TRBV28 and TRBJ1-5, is DVKVTQSSRYLVKRTGEKVFLECVQDMDHENMFWYRQDPGLGLRLIYFSYDVKMKEKGDIPEGYSVSREKKERFSLILESASTNQTSMYLCASSRQGNLNQPQHFGDGTRLSIL.

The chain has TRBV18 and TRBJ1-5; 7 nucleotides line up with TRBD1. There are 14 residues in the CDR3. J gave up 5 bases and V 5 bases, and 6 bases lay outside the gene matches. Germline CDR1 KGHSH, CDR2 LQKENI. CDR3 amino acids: CASSSRTGYQPQHF. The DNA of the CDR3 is TGTGCCAGCTCATCCCGGACAGGTTATCAGCCCCAGCATTTT.

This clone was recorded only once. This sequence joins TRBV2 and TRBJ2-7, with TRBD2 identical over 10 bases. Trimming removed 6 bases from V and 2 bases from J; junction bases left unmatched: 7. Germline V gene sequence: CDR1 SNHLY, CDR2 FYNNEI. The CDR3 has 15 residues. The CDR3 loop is CASRTLAGYTYEQYF. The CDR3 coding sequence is TGTGCCAGCAGAACACTAGCGGGGTATACCTACGAGCAGTACTTC.

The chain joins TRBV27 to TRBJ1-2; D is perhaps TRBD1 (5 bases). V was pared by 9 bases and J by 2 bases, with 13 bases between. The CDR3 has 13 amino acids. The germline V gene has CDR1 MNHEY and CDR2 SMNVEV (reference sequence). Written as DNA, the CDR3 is TGTGCCAGTTCCGGGCAGGGAAACTATGGCTACACCTTC. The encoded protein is CASSGQGNYGYTF.

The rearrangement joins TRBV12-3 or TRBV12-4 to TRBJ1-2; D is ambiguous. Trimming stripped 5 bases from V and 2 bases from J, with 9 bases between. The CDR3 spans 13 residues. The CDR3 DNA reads TGTGCCAGCAGTCCGACAAGCAACTATGGCTACACCTTC. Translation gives CASSPTSNYGYTF.